This TCR beta chain was recovered during a study of cytomegalovirus exposure and HLA in healthy donors. Study summary: Drawn from HLA-typed donors, about 82 million unique TCRs were held in an early data release.

The study ran its PCR with 60 Vbeta and 13 Jbeta primers. Some clones are missing from TCRdb's copy, which holds only in-frame ones; the method was immunoSEQ multiplex PCR. The data hold roughly 120,000 clones, with 15% observed a single time. Comment on this clone: Antigen unknown.

Study observations and caveats: Later findings reportedly placed an Asian-associated ancestry cluster below the approximately 670-donor mean for N-insertions.

Germline CDR1 is DFQATT and CDR2 is SNEGSKA (reference sequence). Trimming shortened V by 5 bases and J by 10 bases, and 12 bases separated the two germline ends. The CDR3 extends over 11 amino acids. The V gene is TRBV20-1, the J gene TRBJ2-1; D perhaps matches TRBD1 (6 bases). This TCR was recovered from a young woman in good health and CMV-seronegative. The sequenced material came from PBMCs. The CDR3 region is CSAHARGEQFF. Written as DNA, the CDR3 is TGCAGTGCTCACGCCAGGGGAGAGCAGTTCTTC.